This T cell receptor (beta chain) stems from a study of blood T cell repertoires in COVID-19. About the study: Samples representing acute and convalescent COVID-19 were sourced from the United States, Italy and Spain. Sample material is recorded as cDNA or gDNA derived from T cells, B-cell-depleted T cells, or PBMCs.

Authors' analysis steps: Nucleated cell counts were estimated from reference gene primer amplification. TCRdb's table, derived via immunoSEQ multiplex PCR, lists solely in-frame clones and lacks some. V, J and clone size are those of that table, while D and trimming were read from the DNA. The data hold some 250,000 clones, with around three quarters observed a single time. CDR1 is SQVTM and CDR2 is ANQGSEA in the germline V gene. V lost 7 bases and J lost 4, with 22 bases in between. This CDR3 has 15 residues. V gene TRBV29-1 combines with J gene TRBJ2-5; D perhaps matches TRBD1 (6 bases). The origin of this receptor is a woman of 80 years or more with acute or convalescent COVID-19. The sequenced sample was peripheral blood. CDR3: CSAWGGGEEGETQYF. For the CDR3, the DNA is TGCAGCGCCTGGGGTGGGGGCGAAGAAGGAGAGACCCAGTACTTC.